These 28 T cell receptor beta chains share one sample of origin, sequenced in a study of graft-versus-host responses after intestinal transplantation. Antigens of these TCRs are unknown. Measured with immunoSEQ multiplex PCR; TCRdb has only the in-frame clones, and not every one. The sample has about 110,000 clones, around nine tenths seen once. Specimen: unstimulated CD4+ T cells sorted from spleen or lymph node cells, collected before transplant. All receptors come from a human donor who was the organ donor for an intestinal transplant.

The chain uses TRBV21-1 and TRBJ2-7; no DNA check was done on the table's D call, TRBD2. TRBV21-1 is recorded as a pseudogene. This CDR3 contains 16 residues. CDR3 DNA sequence: TGTGCCAGCAGCAAACGCACCGGGAGCTGCTCCTACGAGCAGTACTTC. Amino acids: CASSKRTGSCSYEQYF.

In this sample, this clone turned up once. The genes are TRBV27 and TRBJ1-1, with D unresolved. Trimming shortened V by 5 bases and J by 0 bases, and 10 bases separated the two germline ends. Germline V gene lookup returns CDR1 MNHEY and CDR2 SMNVEV (reference sequence). The CDR3 covers 14 residues. The CDR3 DNA sequence: TGTGCCAGCAGTCCAAGAACTGTGAACACTGAAGCTTTCTTT. Translating gives CASSPRTVNTEAFF.

The chain has TRBV28 and TRBJ2-7, with a tentative D call TRBD1 (5 bases). CDR3 length: 13 amino acids. The germline gives CDR1 MDHEN, CDR2 SYDVKM. V was clipped by 6 bases and J by 6 bases, with 15 bases between them. The CDR3 region is CASRGSPGLEQYF. CDR3 nucleotides: TGTGCCAGCAGGGGTTCCCCAGGGCTCGAGCAGTACTTC.

The J gene is TRBJ2-1, the V gene TRBV7-9, with a tentative D call TRBD2 (6 bases). Germline V gives CDR1 SEHNR, CDR2 FQNEAQ (reference sequence). With 7 bases removed from V and 6 bases from J, the gap between germline ends came to 19 bases. The CDR3 contains 15 residues. The CDR3: CASTFGAGTGNEQFF. The DNA for the CDR3 is TGTGCCAGCACGTTTGGGGCGGGAACAGGCAATGAGCAGTTCTTC.

CDR3 amino acids: CASSGGTSGNTGELFF. The CDR3 nucleotides read TGTGCCAGCAGCGGGGGGACTAGCGGGAACACCGGGGAGCTGTTTTTT. This chain connects TRBV9 to TRBJ2-2, with TRBD2 matching 11 bases. Germline V gene data show CDR1 as SGDLS and CDR2 as YYNGEE. This CDR3 has 16 residues. V gave up 3 bases and J gave up 1 base; unmatched junction bases: 2.

The chain links TRBV4-2 to TRBJ2-2; D may be TRBD2 (6 bases). Trimming left V 0 bases short and J 7 bases short, with 18 bases between. The CDR3 is made up of 17 amino acids. Looked up from germline, CDR1 is LGHNA and CDR2 is YNFKEQ. CDR3 in DNA: TGTGCCAGCAGCCAAGATATCGGGAGAGGAGTCGGCGGGGAGCTGTTTTTT. Protein sequence: CASSQDIGRGVGGELFF.

The CDR3 protein is CASSEVDRDRGVHEQYF. The CDR3 region has the DNA TGTGCCAGCAGTGAGGTCGACCGGGACAGGGGAGTCCACGAGCAGTACTTC. This chain connects TRBV6-4 to TRBJ2-7, with 10 bases fitting TRBD1. Trimming removed 3 bases from V and 5 bases from J; junction bases left unmatched: 13. CDR1 and CDR2 from the germline V gene are MRHNA and SNTAGT. The CDR3 totals 17 residues.

The chain has TRBV5-1 and TRBJ1-6; weak D call: TRBD1 (5 bases). The CDR3 is 13 amino acids. Trimming stripped 5 bases from V and 7 bases from J, with 10 bases between. Germline CDR1 is SGHRS and CDR2 is YFSETQ. In nucleotides, the CDR3 is TGCGCCAGCAGAGTAGGGGCCAATTCACCCCTCCACTTT. It codes for CASRVGANSPLHF.

The chain carries TRBV19 and TRBJ2-5; TRBD1 aligns across 7 bases. This CDR3 is built from 12 residues. V lost 8 bases, J lost 11 bases, and 11 bases stayed unmatched. Germline assignment: CDR1 LNHDA and CDR2 SQIVND (reference sequence). The CDR3 bases are TGTGCCAGTCGACAGGGTCTACGAAGGCAGTACTTC. Its protein product is CASRQGLRRQYF.

This clone was found once. The gene calls are TRBV7-2 and TRBJ2-7; D gene ambiguous. The germline V gene encodes CDR1 SGHTA and CDR2 FQGNSA. Between the trimmed V and J ends, which lost 1 base and 5 bases, there was a span of 9 bases. The CDR3 is 13 amino acids. DNA of the CDR3: TGTGCCAGCAGCTTAGTTGTCGGAGACGAGCAGTACTTC. It codes for CASSLVVGDEQYF.

The chain has TRBV5-5 and TRBJ2-7; 13 nucleotides align to TRBD2. This CDR3 has 15 amino acids. CDR1 and CDR2 from the germline V gene are SGHKS and YYEKEE (reference sequence). Trimming at V came to 7 bases and at J to 2 bases, leaving 6 bases not matched to a gene. CDR3 nucleotide sequence: TGTGCCAGCGGGCCCACTAGCGGGAGGGCCTACGAGCAGTACTTC. Translating gives CASGPTSGRAYEQYF.

Only one count was recorded for this clone. The chain couples TRBV18 to TRBJ2-5; D may be TRBD1 (8 bases). Germline V gives CDR1 KGHSH, CDR2 LQKENI. This CDR3 comprises 14 residues. V was shortened by 2 bases and J by 7 bases, with 14 bases between the two germline ends. CDR3 sequence (DNA): TGTGCCAGCTCACCATTGGACAGGGAGGGGACCCAGTACTTC. As protein: CASSPLDREGTQYF. Drawing the rest from reference TRBV18 and TRBJ2-5, the complete variable domain is NAGVMQNPRHLVRRRGQEARLRCSPMKGHSHVYWYRQLPEEGLKFMVYLQKENIIDESGMPKERFSAEFPKEGPSILRIQQVVRGDSAAYFCASSPLDREGTQYFGPGTRLLVL.

The rearrangement uses TRBV5-8 and TRBJ1-4, with D possibly being TRBD1 (5 bases). With 4 bases removed from V and 2 bases from J, the gap between germline ends came to 12 bases. Per germline, CDR1 SGHTS and CDR2 YDEGEE. This CDR3 has 15 residues. CDR3 loop: CASSRQRATNEKLFF. The CDR3 DNA follows: TGTGCCAGCAGCCGACAGAGGGCGACTAATGAAAAACTGTTTTTT.

This chain connects TRBV5-1 to TRBJ1-3; unclear D gene. This CDR3 region has 11 residues. The germline V and J ends were trimmed by 5 bases and 8 bases, with 8 bases remaining between them. CDR1 SGHRS and CDR2 YFSETQ come from the germline V gene. CDR3 nucleotides: TGCGCCAGCAGGGGCACTGACACCATATATTTT. It codes for CASRGTDTIYF.

The chain recombines TRBV5-5 with TRBJ2-4; tentative D call: TRBD2 (5 bases). Between the trimmed V and J ends, which lost 3 bases and 6 bases, there was a span of 13 bases. CDR1 and CDR2 from the germline V gene are SGHKS and YYEKEE (reference sequence). The CDR3 has 14 residues. CDR3 nucleotides: TGTGCCAGCAGCTCCGGGCTAGCCGGAAACATTCAGTACTTC. Translated, it gives CASSSGLAGNIQYF.

V and J are TRBV5-1 and TRBJ2-1; weak D call: TRBD1 (5 bases). This CDR3 comprises 13 residues. The germline V and J ends were trimmed by 0 bases and 6 bases, with 7 bases remaining between them. Germline V lookup: CDR1 SGHRS, CDR2 YFSETQ. The chain's CDR3 is CASSLGRGNEQFF. The DNA of the CDR3 is TGCGCCAGCAGCTTGGGAAGGGGCAATGAGCAGTTCTTC.

The chain links TRBV5-1 to TRBJ2-1; D is unresolved. V lost 4 bases, J lost 12 bases, and 14 bases lay in between. The CDR3 loop spans 12 amino acids. Germline-derived CDR1 and CDR2 are SGHRS and YFSETQ. As DNA, the CDR3 is TGCGCCAGCAGCCTTGGACCTAGGCCGCAGTTCTTC. Translation gives CASSLGPRPQFF.

This rearrangement joins TRBV4-3 to TRBJ2-3, with 7 nucleotides matching TRBD1. Germline CDR1 reads LGHNA; CDR2 reads YSLEER. The CDR3 is 16 amino acids. The junction had 4 bases not matched to a gene; V was cut back by 0 bases and J by 1 base. In DNA, the CDR3 is TGCGCCAGCAGCCAAGATTACGGGACAGGCACAGATACGCAGTATTTT. Translated: CASSQDYGTGTDTQYF.

The gene calls are TRBV7-2 and TRBJ2-3; 8 nucleotides align to TRBD2. The trim removed 5 bases at V and 6 bases at J, leaving 7 bases unmatched. This CDR3 has 14 residues. Germline V CDR1 and CDR2: SGHTA, FQGNSA. CDR3 in DNA: TGTGCCAGCAGCCCGCGGACTAGCCCCGATACGCAGTATTTT. This translates into CASSPRTSPDTQYF. Variable domain in full (rest from reference TRBV7-2 and TRBJ2-3): GAGVSQSPSNKVTEKGKDVELRCDPISGHTALYWYRQSLGQGLEFLIYFQGNSAPDKSGLPSDRFSAERTGGSVSTLTIQRTQQEDSAVYLCASSPRTSPDTQYFGPGTRLTVL.

The chain combines TRBV7-9 with TRBJ2-1; tentative D call: TRBD2 (6 bases). This CDR3 comprises 15 residues. Germline CDR1 is SEHNR and CDR2 is FQNEAQ (reference sequence). V lost 2 bases and J lost 3, with 11 bases in between. The CDR3 coding sequence is TGTGCCAGCAGCTTATTCCAGGGAGGCTACAATGAGCAGTTCTTC. It specifies CASSLFQGGYNEQFF.

This rearrangement joins TRBV19 to TRBJ2-1, with D unresolved. Germline values: CDR1 LNHDA, CDR2 SQIVND (reference sequence). V lost 0 bases and J 0 bases, leaving 9 bases between the germline ends. The CDR3 has 16 residues. The DNA of the CDR3 is TGTGCCAGTAGTATAGATGATTCATTCTCCTACAATGAGCAGTTCTTC. This sequence encodes CASSIDDSFSYNEQFF.

The chain has TRBV2 and TRBJ2-1; TRBD2 agrees at 10 bases. In germline, CDR1 is SNHLY, CDR2 FYNNEI. The CDR3 covers 16 residues. V was pared by 6 bases and J by 8 bases, with 13 bases of the junction left unmatched. CDR3 loop: CASRGRARLAGYEQFF. The CDR3 region has the DNA TGTGCCAGCAGGGGCAGGGCGAGACTAGCGGGCTATGAGCAGTTCTTC. The full variable domain, rest sourced from reference TRBV2 and TRBJ2-1, is EPEVTQTPSHQVTQMGQEVILRCVPISNHLYFYWYRQILGQKVEFLVSFYNNEISEKSEIFDDQFSVERPDGSNFTLKIRSTKLEDSAMYFCASRGRARLAGYEQFFGPGTRLTVL.

In its sample, this clone was seen once. This CDR3 is also generated by other DNA sequences in the sample. This rearrangement joins TRBV18 to TRBJ2-2; D is undetermined. The germline gives CDR1 KGHSH, CDR2 LQKENI. The V gene lost 3 bases and the J gene lost 2 bases, with 4 bases spanning the gap. The CDR3 has 13 amino acids. The CDR3 loop is CASSPLNTGELFF. CDR3 in DNA: TGTGCCAGCTCACCGCTTAACACCGGGGAGCTGTTTTTT.

The J gene is TRBJ1-5, the V gene TRBV28; weak D call: TRBD1 (5 bases). V was pared by 6 bases and J by 1 base, with 16 bases between. Germline V gene data show CDR1 as MDHEN and CDR2 as SYDVKM. CDR3 length: 16 amino acids. This chain's CDR3 is CASRGGVFRSNQPQHF. The CDR3 DNA follows: TGTGCCAGCAGGGGAGGGGTTTTTAGGAGCAATCAGCCCCAGCATTTT.

The chain is built from TRBV11-1 and TRBJ1-4; D ambiguous. Per germline, CDR1 SGHAT and CDR2 FQDESV (reference sequence). The CDR3 length is 14 residues. Trimming took 5 bases from V and 0 from J, leaving 7 bases between them. The CDR3 spells CASSPTATNEKLFF. CDR3 in DNA: TGTGCCAGCAGCCCGACTGCAACTAATGAAAAACTGTTTTTT.

The chain links TRBV30 to TRBJ2-2, with a tentative D call TRBD1 (6 bases). Germline V gives CDR1 GTSNPN, CDR2 SVGIG (reference sequence). Trimming pared 1 base from V and 6 bases from J, leaving 9 bases between. CDR3 length: 13 amino acids. In DNA form, the CDR3 reads TGTGCCTGGAGTGGTAGGGGGTCCGGGGAGCTGTTTTTT. Its translation: CAWSGRGSGELFF.

The rearrangement links TRBV2 to TRBJ2-3; 11 bases are a match to TRBD2. This CDR3 comprises 16 residues. Germline V gene lookup returns CDR1 SNHLY and CDR2 FYNNEI. J was trimmed by 0 bases and V by 5 bases; bases with no gene match: 4. As DNA, the CDR3 is TGTGCCAGCAGTCGGGGACTAGCGGTCAGCACAGATACGCAGTATTTT. This sequence encodes CASSRGLAVSTDTQYF.

The chain combines TRBV19 with TRBJ1-1; D not certain. The CDR3 has 13 amino acids. The V end was cut by 6 bases, the J end by 2 bases, with 10 bases between. CDR1 LNHDA and CDR2 SQIVND come from the germline V gene (reference sequence). CDR3 protein: CASSRAVNTEAFF. The CDR3 nucleotides are TGTGCCAGTAGCCGGGCCGTCAACACTGAAGCTTTCTTT.